Below are 10 T cell receptor beta chains sequenced from a single sample in a study of blood T cells in healthy people across ages. A second PCR, run for roughly 7 to 11 cycles, used a sample-barcoded 5' primer plus a J-beta primer mix. From the 5' RACE reads, TCRdb called clonotypes with MiXCR, one entry per CDR3 protein. The sample carries some 920,000 distinct CDR3 sequences, about 53% recorded once. Sequences were obtained from blood. These receptors came from a woman aged 60-75 years in good health.

A few counts support this clonotype. The chain employs TRBV20-1 and TRBJ2-1; D may be TRBD2 (5 bases). The CDR3 has 16 amino acids. The V and J ends lost 1 base and 2 bases respectively, with 15 bases between them. Germline V gene sequence: CDR1 DFQATT, CDR2 SNEGSKA (reference sequence). The chain's CDR3 is CSARGGDALTYNEQFF. CDR3 coding DNA: TGCAGTGCTAGAGGGGGAGACGCACTGACCTACAATGAGCAGTTCTTC.

Only a few counts were recorded for this clonotype. This chain links TRBV12-3 or TRBV12-4 with TRBJ2-5; D is perhaps TRBD1 (5 bases). V shed 3 bases and J shed 5 bases, with 13 bases lying between them. The CDR3 totals 14 residues. CDR3 amino acids: CASSFGWGDETQYF. CDR3 DNA sequence: TGTGCCAGCAGTTTTGGGTGGGGCGACGAGACCCAGTACTTC.

This clonotype was counted between two and nine times. The chain uses TRBV29-1 and TRBJ1-2; TRBD1 agrees at 9 bases. The CDR3 runs to 15 residues. The V and J ends lost 0 bases and 3 bases, in that order; junction bases with no gene match: 5. CDR1 is SQVTM, CDR2 ANQGSEA, per germline. The CDR3 nucleotides read TGCAGCGTTGAAGATCCCCGACAGGGGGACTATGGCTACACCTTC. Translation: CSVEDPRQGDYGYTF. Combining the CDR3 with reference TRBV29-1 and TRBJ1-2 gives the whole variable domain SAVISQKPSRDICQRGTSLTIQCQVDSQVTMMFWYRQQPGQSLTLIATANQGSEATYESGFVIDKFPISRPNLTFSTLTVSNMSPEDSSIYLCSVEDPRQGDYGYTFGSGTRLTVV.

This clonotype has just a few counts. The rearrangement uses TRBV27 and TRBJ2-7, with D possibly TRBD2 on 6 matching bases. The CDR3 consists of 14 residues. The V gene's germline CDR1 is MNHEY and CDR2 SMNVEV (reference sequence). V was trimmed by 3 bases and J by 6 bases, leaving 15 bases between them. CDR3 DNA: TGTGCCAGCAGTTTCGGGGGTAAAAGGGGCGAGCAGTACTTC. It codes for CASSFGGKRGEQYF.

The chain carries TRBV5-5 and TRBJ2-1; D perhaps matches TRBD1 (6 bases). This CDR3 has 12 amino acids. Trimming cost V 0 bases and J 15 bases, with 13 bases left between them. The V gene's germline CDR1 is SGHKS and CDR2 YYEKEE (reference sequence). CDR3 sequence reads: CASSLVGLGGFF. CDR3 nucleotide sequence: TGTGCCAGCAGCTTGGTAGGGCTAGGGGGGTTCTTC.

V usage is TRBV20-1 and J usage is TRBJ1-2, with D unresolved. This CDR3 contains 16 residues. V was shortened by 4 bases and J by 3 bases, with 21 bases between the two germline ends. Germline values: CDR1 DFQATT, CDR2 SNEGSKA (reference sequence). The DNA of the CDR3 is TGCAGTGCTACCCTGGGGAGCGCCCATCTGGACTATGGCTACACCTTC. Translated, it gives CSATLGSAHLDYGYTF.

This clonotype was seen just once. The chain recombines TRBV24-1 with TRBJ2-5; 9 bases are a match to TRBD2. The CDR3 is 16 amino acids. Trimming at V came to 4 bases and at J to 2 bases, leaving 7 bases not matched to a gene. The germline CDR1 and CDR2 sequences are KGHDR and SFDVKD. CDR3 nucleotides: TGTGCCACCAGTGAAGGTAGCGGGAGAAGTCAAGAGACCCAGTACTTC. The encoded protein is CATSEGSGRSQETQYF.

A note on this clonotype: Its ends do not fully match the called genes, so a read error is possible. The V call is TRBV28, the J call TRBJ2-7, with D possibly TRBD2 on 5 matching bases. The germline CDR1 and CDR2 sequences are MDHEN and SYDVKM. The CDR3 is 11 amino acids. For the CDR3, the DNA is TGTGCCAGCAGCTCCGACTACGGGCAGTACTTC. This gives the protein CASSSDYGQYF.

The chain recombines TRBV24-1 with TRBJ1-2; D possibly corresponds to TRBD1 (5 bases). The germline V gene has CDR1 KGHDR and CDR2 SFDVKD. The ends were cut back, 0 bases at V and 4 bases at J, with 8 bases in the middle. The CDR3 sequence is 14 residues long. CDR3 loop: CATSDLDSGYGYTF. In DNA form, the CDR3 reads TGTGCCACCAGTGATTTGGACAGTGGCTATGGCTACACCTTC.

This chain connects TRBV12-3 or TRBV12-4 to TRBJ2-1; 8 bases agree with TRBD1. The CDR3 totals 16 residues. The trim removed 5 bases at V and 2 bases at J, leaving 8 bases unmatched. This CDR3 is CASSPDRGSPYNEQFF. CDR3 in DNA: TGTGCCAGCAGTCCTGACAGGGGATCGCCCTACAATGAGCAGTTCTTC.